The 31 T cell receptor beta chains below all came from one sample that was sequenced in a study of cytomegalovirus exposure and HLA in healthy donors. In the PCR, 60 Vbeta and 13 Jbeta primers were used. Libraries were prepared by immunoSEQ multiplex PCR; TCRdb keeps only in-frame clonotypes and omits some of them. The sample yields about 170,000 clones, around three quarters seen once. What was sequenced was PBMCs. The receptors come from a woman aged 30 to 39 in good health and CMV-seropositive.

The V call is TRBV25-1, the J call TRBJ1-2; 7 bases align to TRBD1. There are 13 residues in the CDR3. The J segment lost 5 bases and the V segment lost 8 bases, leaving 8 bases of the junction unmatched. Germline CDR1 reads MGHDK; CDR2 reads SYGVNS. CDR3 sequence reads: CASESTGKYGYTF. The CDR3 DNA reads as TGTGCCAGCGAATCGACAGGGAAATATGGCTACACCTTC.

This chain links TRBV6-5 with TRBJ2-3; a possible D gene is TRBD2 (5 bases). Germline CDR1 reads MNHEY; CDR2 reads SVGAGI. The CDR3 spans 11 residues. Trimming took 6 bases from V and 7 from J, leaving 8 bases between them. CDR3 loop: CASSNGNTQYF. CDR3 DNA: TGTGCCAGCAGCAACGGGAATACGCAGTATTTT.

V is TRBV7-2 and J is TRBJ2-1; 15 positions agree with TRBD2. The length of the CDR3 is 19 residues. Per the germline V gene, CDR1 is SGHTA and CDR2 is FQGNSA. V lost 4 bases to trimming and J lost 0 bases; unmatched junction nucleotides: 7. CDR3 nucleotides: TGTGCCAGCAGCTCTAACCCGGGACTAGCGGGAGGCTCCTACAATGAGCAGTTCTTC. Amino acids: CASSSNPGLAGGSYNEQFF.

The chain joins TRBV7-2 to TRBJ2-1, with TRBD2 matching over 8 bases. CDR1 and CDR2 from the germline V gene are SGHTA and FQGNSA. This CDR3 region has 15 residues. V was pared by 4 bases and J by 2 bases, with 4 bases of the junction left unmatched. The DNA of the CDR3 is TGTGCCAGCAGCTCGTTGACTAGCGCCTACAATGAGCAGTTCTTC. It specifies CASSSLTSAYNEQFF.

The table lists this clone with a few counts. V and J are TRBV6-1 and TRBJ2-2, with D possibly matching TRBD1 (6 bases). Trimming removed 8 bases from V and 1 base from J, with 14 bases in between. The germline gives CDR1 MNHNS, CDR2 SASEGT. The CDR3 is made up of 15 amino acids. The DNA for the CDR3 is TGTGCCAGCTCGTTCCGGACAGAGAACACCGGGGAGCTGTTTTTT. Amino acid sequence: CASSFRTENTGELFF.

The rearrangement links TRBV5-1 to TRBJ1-4, with 7 bases matching TRBD1. V shed 4 bases, J shed 6 bases, and the junction held 3 bases outside the gene matches. The germline gives CDR1 SGHRS, CDR2 YFSETQ. This CDR3 spans 13 amino acids. CDR3 in amino acids: CASSQGTDEKLFF. The CDR3 coding sequence is TGCGCCAGCAGCCAGGGGACAGATGAAAAACTGTTTTTT.

The chain employs TRBV9 and TRBJ1-1, with no clear D. The CDR3 is made up of 13 amino acids. The germline CDR1 and CDR2 sequences are SGDLS and YYNGEE. The V and J ends lost 4 bases and 5 bases respectively, with 12 bases between them. The DNA for the CDR3 is TGTGCCAGCAGCCCGACCCCGAGGACTGAAGCTTTCTTT. The encoded protein is CASSPTPRTEAFF.

J is TRBJ1-4 and V is TRBV9; 11 bases agree with TRBD1. V was pared by 4 bases and J by 4 bases, with 6 bases of the junction left unmatched. Germline V lookup: CDR1 SGDLS, CDR2 YYNGEE. The CDR3 extends over 16 amino acids. The DNA for the CDR3 is TGTGCCAGCAGCCCATCGGGGACAGGGGGTAATGAAAAACTGTTTTTT. It codes for CASSPSGTGGNEKLFF.

V and J are TRBV7-2 and TRBJ1-4; 7 nucleotides match TRBD1. The V gene's germline CDR1 is SGHTA and CDR2 FQGNSA. With 1 base clipped from V and 8 bases from J, the junction kept 4 bases outside the gene matches. This CDR3 has 14 amino acids. The DNA of the CDR3 is TGTGCCAGCAGCTTAGAGGCAGGGGGGGAAAAACTGTTTTTT. It codes for CASSLEAGGEKLFF.

The rearrangement links TRBV30 to TRBJ2-3; unclear D gene. Trimming left V 4 bases short and J 2 bases short, with 13 bases between. This CDR3 has 14 amino acids. The germline V gene encodes CDR1 GTSNPN and CDR2 SVGIG (reference sequence). The CDR3 DNA reads as TGTGCCTGGAATGGGCCGTCAATCACAGATACGCAGTATTTT. Its protein product is CAWNGPSITDTQYF.

The sample holds a few counts of this clone. The V call is TRBV4-3, the J call TRBJ1-1; unclear D gene. In germline, CDR1 is LGHNA, CDR2 YSLEER. Trimming took off 0 bases at V and 6 bases at J, with 8 bases between the two ends. CDR3 length: 13 residues. CDR3 coding DNA: TGCGCCAGCAGCCAAGATCCCGGGTCTGAAGCTTTCTTT. Translated, it gives CASSQDPGSEAFF.

The chain carries TRBV12-5 and TRBJ1-2; D perhaps matches TRBD1 (5 bases). The V gene lost 5 bases and the J gene lost 5 bases, with 12 bases spanning the gap. The CDR3 spans 13 residues. Germline CDR1 LGHNT, CDR2 FRNRAP. Here the CDR3 reads CASGTIGAYGYTF. CDR3 sequence (DNA): TGTGCTAGTGGTACTATTGGGGCTTATGGCTACACCTTC.

The V and J genes are TRBV30 and TRBJ1-1; TRBD1 matches 7 bases. Germline assignment: CDR1 GTSNPN and CDR2 SVGIG (reference sequence). The CDR3 totals 12 residues. The trim removed 0 bases at V and 9 bases at J, leaving 4 bases unmatched. CDR3 coding DNA: TGTGCCTGGAGTGTACAGGGGCGGAAAGCTTTCTTT. This gives the protein CAWSVQGRKAFF.

V usage is TRBV5-1 and J usage is TRBJ1-2; D call uncertain. The germline CDR1 and CDR2 sequences are SGHRS and YFSETQ. V was pared by 6 bases and J by 4 bases, with 16 bases between. This CDR3 contains 14 residues. The CDR3 protein is CASKEAPLIYGYTF. CDR3 coding DNA: TGCGCCAGCAAGGAGGCCCCCCTGATCTATGGCTACACCTTC.

V is TRBV27 and J is TRBJ2-7; D remains ambiguous. Germline values: CDR1 MNHEY, CDR2 SMNVEV (reference sequence). Between the trimmed V and J ends, which lost 3 bases and 3 bases, there was a span of 15 bases. CDR3 length: 15 amino acids. The CDR3 bases are TGTGCCAGCAGTTTGGGCAGGCCCTACTTCTACGAGCAGTACTTC. Translating gives CASSLGRPYFYEQYF.

V gene TRBV5-4 combines with J gene TRBJ2-3, with 9 bases identical to TRBD1. The V segment lost 0 bases and the J segment 4 bases; nucleotides outside the gene matches: 6. CDR1 and CDR2 (germline): SGHNT, YYREEE (reference sequence). The CDR3 contains 16 residues. CDR3 DNA: TGTGCCAGCAGCTTGGGTGGGACAGGGAGGCCAGATACGCAGTATTTT. Protein sequence: CASSLGGTGRPDTQYF.

The gene calls are TRBV7-2 and TRBJ1-2; D perhaps matches TRBD1 (6 bases). CDR1 is SGHTA, CDR2 FQGNSA, per germline. The CDR3 is 12 residues long. Trimming left V 5 bases short and J 10 bases short, with 14 bases between. CDR3 in DNA: TGTGCCAGCAGCCCCGAGTGGACAGCCTACACCTTC. Its protein is CASSPEWTAYTF. The variable domain in full, completed from reference TRBV7-2 and TRBJ1-2, reads GAGVSQSPSNKVTEKGKDVELRCDPISGHTALYWYRQSLGQGLEFLIYFQGNSAPDKSGLPSDRFSAERTGGSVSTLTIQRTQQEDSAVYLCASSPEWTAYTFGSGTRLTVV.

This chain joins TRBV11-2 and TRBJ1-2; unclear D gene. Germline CDR1 reads SGHAT; CDR2 reads FQNNGV. V was trimmed by 1 base and J by 2 bases, leaving 8 bases between them. The CDR3 totals 14 residues. The CDR3 here is CASSLVQFNYGYTF. The CDR3 nucleotides are TGTGCCAGCAGCTTAGTCCAGTTCAACTATGGCTACACCTTC.

V and J are TRBV7-2 and TRBJ2-3, with D uncertain. Germline CDR1 is SGHTA and CDR2 is FQGNSA. This CDR3 comprises 16 residues. Trimming pared 5 bases from V and 0 bases from J, leaving 15 bases between. The CDR3 region is CASSPRPLVSTDTQYF. The CDR3 coding sequence is TGTGCCAGCAGCCCCCGCCCTCTAGTTAGCACAGATACGCAGTATTTT.

A few counts support this clone. The gene calls are TRBV10-3 and TRBJ1-1, with 7 bases fitting TRBD1. This CDR3 has 13 residues. Germline values: CDR1 ENHRY, CDR2 SYGVKD. The trim removed 6 bases at V and 7 bases at J, leaving 8 bases unmatched. The CDR3 DNA follows: TGTGCCATCAGCGACAGGGATTTTAGTGAAGCTTTCTTT. Its protein product is CAISDRDFSEAFF.

This clone was found once. The V gene is TRBV7-9, the J gene TRBJ1-2; 10 bases are shared with TRBD1. From germline, CDR1 is SEHNR and CDR2 FQNEAQ (reference sequence). V lost 1 base and J lost 5; bases outside the gene matches: 4. The CDR3 sequence is 15 residues long. Here the CDR3 DNA reads TGTGCCAGCAGCTTAGGGAGACAGGGGGCTTATGGCTACACCTTC. It specifies CASSLGRQGAYGYTF.

This clone was detected a few times. V is TRBV27 and J is TRBJ1-2, with TRBD1 as a possible D gene (5 bases). The germline V gene has CDR1 MNHEY and CDR2 SMNVEV (reference sequence). The ends were cut back, 2 bases at V and 12 bases at J, with 13 bases in the middle. The CDR3 is 12 residues long. CDR3 amino acids: CASSLNRNTNTF. CDR3 DNA sequence: TGTGCCAGCAGTTTAAACAGGAATACGAACACCTTC.

This clone was found once. The chain couples TRBV11-2 to TRBJ2-1; 9 bases line up with TRBD2. The V gene's germline CDR1 is SGHAT and CDR2 FQNNGV. Germline trimming cut 5 bases from V and 2 bases from J; bases unmatched to any gene: 7. The CDR3 sequence is 16 residues long. CDR3 DNA: TGTGCCAGCAGCCCAAGGCGGGGGGGGGCCTACAATGAGCAGTTCTTC. Its translation: CASSPRRGGAYNEQFF.

This clone has just one count. CDR3 in DNA: TGTGCCAGCAGTTTATACAGTAGCAATCAGCCCCAGCATTTT. Encoded protein: CASSLYSSNQPQHF. The rearrangement links TRBV27 to TRBJ1-5; D not certain. Germline CDR1 is MNHEY and CDR2 is SMNVEV (reference sequence). The CDR3 is made up of 14 amino acids. Trimming removed 1 base at V and 0 bases at J, with 4 bases between.

V usage is TRBV30 and J usage is TRBJ2-1; 9 positions agree with TRBD2. The V gene end was trimmed by 0 bases and the J gene end by 7 bases; junction bases not matched to a gene: 10. This CDR3 has 16 residues. CDR1 GTSNPN and CDR2 SVGIG come from the germline V gene (reference sequence). The CDR3, as DNA: TGTGCCTGGAGTGTTTGGGGCGGGAGGGGGGGGAATGAGCAGTTCTTC. This sequence encodes CAWSVWGGRGGNEQFF.

Only one count was recorded for this clone. The genes are TRBV23-1 and TRBJ2-3, with D unclear. TRBV23-1 is known as an ORF, though its function is uncertain. Trimming stripped 9 bases from V and 2 bases from J, with 12 bases between. This CDR3 spans 13 amino acids. The CDR3 DNA follows: TGCGCCAGGTTTTGGCAGAACACAGATACGCAGTATTTT. Protein sequence: CARFWQNTDTQYF.

The rearrangement joins TRBV6-1 to TRBJ2-7; 9 bases align to TRBD1. The germline gives CDR1 MNHNS, CDR2 SASEGT. V dropped 9 bases and J dropped 1; count of bases not matched to a gene: 7. CDR3 size: 14 residues. CDR3 bases: TGTGCCAGTTCCGTCGGGACAGGGTCCTACGAGCAGTACTTC. It translates to CASSVGTGSYEQYF.

In DNA form, the CDR3 reads TGTGCCAGCAGCTTTAGTTCGGCGGGGGACTTGAGCGTACAGTACTTC. This translates into CASSFSSAGDLSVQYF. V usage is TRBV7-2 and J usage is TRBJ2-7, with 7 bases that match TRBD2. Germline CDR1 reads SGHTA; CDR2 reads FQGNSA. V was clipped by 3 bases and J by 10 bases; unmatched bases: 18. This CDR3 region has 16 residues.

V gene TRBV20-1 combines with J gene TRBJ1-1; D gene unclear. The V and J ends lost 3 bases and 13 bases respectively, with 15 bases between them. Germline loops: CDR1 DFQATT, CDR2 SNEGSKA (reference sequence). CDR3 length: 11 amino acids. CDR3: CSASPGSYSFF. CDR3 in DNA: TGCAGTGCTAGCCCCGGTTCCTACAGTTTCTTT.

The chain joins TRBV9 to TRBJ2-1, with TRBD2 identical over 7 bases. Germline assignment: CDR1 SGDLS and CDR2 YYNGEE. This CDR3 contains 13 residues. Trimming cost V 3 bases and J 9 bases; bases outside gene matches: 6. The CDR3 loop is CASSARGGTEQFF. CDR3 nucleotide sequence: TGTGCCAGCAGCGCCCGGGGAGGGACTGAGCAGTTCTTC.

The gene calls are TRBV7-8 and TRBJ2-5, with a weak D call TRBD1 (6 bases). Germline V gene sequence: CDR1 SGHVS, CDR2 FQNEAQ. With 5 bases removed from V and 4 bases from J, the gap between germline ends came to 17 bases. This CDR3 spans 15 amino acids. CDR3 protein: CASSGGPKAGETQYF. CDR3 coding DNA: TGTGCCAGCAGCGGGGGCCCCAAGGCCGGAGAGACCCAGTACTTC.